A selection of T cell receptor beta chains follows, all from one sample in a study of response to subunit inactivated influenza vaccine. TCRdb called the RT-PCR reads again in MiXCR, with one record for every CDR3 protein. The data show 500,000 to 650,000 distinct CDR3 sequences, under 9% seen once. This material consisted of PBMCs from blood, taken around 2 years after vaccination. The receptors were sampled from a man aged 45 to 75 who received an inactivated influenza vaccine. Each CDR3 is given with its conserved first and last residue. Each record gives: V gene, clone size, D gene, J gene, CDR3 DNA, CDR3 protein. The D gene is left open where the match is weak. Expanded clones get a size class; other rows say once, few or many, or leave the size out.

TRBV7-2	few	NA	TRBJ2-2	TGTGCCAGCAGCTTAATTCAGGGAGTTGTCGGGGAGCTGTTTTTT	CASSLIQGVVGELFF
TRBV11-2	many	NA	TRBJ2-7	TGTGCCAGCAGCTTAACCGGACTACGGTACGAGCAGTACTTC	CASSLTGLRYEQYF
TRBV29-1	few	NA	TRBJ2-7	TGCAGCGTTGTAAATCCCGTGAGGAGCTCCTACGAGCAGTACTTC	CSVVNPVRSSYEQYF
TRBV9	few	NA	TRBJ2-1	TGTGCCAGCAGCGTAGGAGCGGGCCAGGGCAATGAGCAGTTCTTC	CASSVGAGQGNEQFF
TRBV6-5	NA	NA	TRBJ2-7	TGTGCCAGCAGTTATAATTCGGGGAGCTCCTACGAGCAGTACTTC	CASSYNSGSSYEQYF
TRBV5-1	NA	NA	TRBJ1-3	TGCGCCAGCAGCTTGGTCGCGGGCTCCAAAAACACCATATATTTT	CASSLVAGSKNTIYF
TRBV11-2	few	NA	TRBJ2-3	TGTGCCAGCAGCCGCCGAGGGGGTACTAGCACAGATACGCAGTATTTT	CASSRRGGTSTDTQYF
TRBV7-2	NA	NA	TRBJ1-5	TGTGCCAGCAGCTTACGAATAGGGGACAATCAGCCCCAGCATTTT	CASSLRIGDNQPQHF
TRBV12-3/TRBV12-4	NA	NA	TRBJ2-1	TGTGCCAGCAGTTTGGCTAGAAACTCCTACAATGAGCAGTTCTTC	CASSLARNSYNEQFF
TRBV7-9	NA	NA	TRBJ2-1	TGTGCCAGCAGGCTCGAGGTAGGCGAGCAGTTCTTC	CASRLEVGEQFF
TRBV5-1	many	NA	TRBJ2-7	TGCGCCAGCAGCTTTCAGGGGTCCTACGAGCAGTACTTC	CASSFQGSYEQYF
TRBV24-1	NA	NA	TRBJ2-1	TGTGCCACCAGTGACGCCGGGGCCATAGACTCCTACAATGAGCAGTTCTTC	CATSDAGAIDSYNEQFF
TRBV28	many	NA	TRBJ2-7	TGTGCCAGCAGTTTGCTCGGCCAGCAGTACTTC	CASSLLGQQYF
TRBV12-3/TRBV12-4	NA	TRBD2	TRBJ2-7	TGTGCCAGCAGCGGACTAGCGGGAGAGAGAGGCGAGCAGTACTTC	CASSGLAGERGEQYF
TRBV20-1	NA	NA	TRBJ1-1	TGCAGTGCTAGAGATTTAGGGACCCTGAACACTGAAGCTTTCTTT	CSARDLGTLNTEAFF
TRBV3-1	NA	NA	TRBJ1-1	TGTGCCAGCAGCACAAGATATGTGGGGTACATGAACACTGAAGCTTTCTTT	CASSTRYVGYMNTEAFF
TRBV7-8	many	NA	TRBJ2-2	TGTGCCAGCAGCTTCGAGGGGCGCAGGGAGCTGTTTTTT	CASSFEGRRELFF
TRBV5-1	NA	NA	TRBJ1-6	TGCGCCAGCAGCTTGGGGCAAGGGGTTTATCCCCTCCACTTT	CASSLGQGVYPLHF
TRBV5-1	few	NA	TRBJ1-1	TGCGCCAGCAGCTCGCATGTGAACACTGAAGCTTTCTTT	CASSSHVNTEAFF
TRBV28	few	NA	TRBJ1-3	TGTGCCAGCAGTTTTCCCTCGTCGGAGGCTGGAAACACCATATATTTT	CASSFPSSEAGNTIYF
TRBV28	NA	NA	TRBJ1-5	TGTGCCAGCAGACCTCGACAGAGCAATCAGCCCCAGCATTTT	CASRPRQSNQPQHF
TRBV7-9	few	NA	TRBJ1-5	TGTGCCAGCGGCCCGGGGACCGTAGATCAGCCCCAGCATTTT	CASGPGTVDQPQHF
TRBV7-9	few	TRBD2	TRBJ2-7	TGTGCCAGCAGCCCCGACCGGGACTATTCGTACTACGAGCAGTACTTC	CASSPDRDYSYYEQYF
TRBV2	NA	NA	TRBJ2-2	TGTGCCAGCAGTCGCGACAGGCTGCAAACCGGGGAGCTGTTTTTT	CASSRDRLQTGELFF
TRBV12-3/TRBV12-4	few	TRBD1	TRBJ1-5	TGTGCCAGCAGTTTTCGGACAGGGATAGATCAGCCCCAGCATTTT	CASSFRTGIDQPQHF
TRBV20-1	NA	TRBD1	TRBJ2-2	TGCAGTGCTAGAGAGGGAAGGACAGGAACAGGAGCAGGGGAGCTGTTTTTT	CSAREGRTGTGAGELFF
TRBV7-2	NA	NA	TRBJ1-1	TGTGCCAGCAGCTTAGCGATATTGAACACTGAAGCTTTCTTT	CASSLAILNTEAFF